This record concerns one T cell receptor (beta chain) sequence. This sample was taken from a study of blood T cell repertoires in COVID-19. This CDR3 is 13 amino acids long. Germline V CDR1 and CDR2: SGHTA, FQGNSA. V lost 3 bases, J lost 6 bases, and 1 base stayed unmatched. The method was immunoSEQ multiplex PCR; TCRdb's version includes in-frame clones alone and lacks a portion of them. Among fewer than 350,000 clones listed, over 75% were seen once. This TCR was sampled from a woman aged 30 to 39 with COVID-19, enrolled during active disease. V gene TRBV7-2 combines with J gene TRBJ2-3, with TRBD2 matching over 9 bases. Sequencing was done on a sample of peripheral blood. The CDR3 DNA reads TGTGCCAGCAGCTTCGGACTAGCGGATACGCAGTATTTT. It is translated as CASSFGLADTQYF.